A selection of T cell receptor beta chains follows, all from one sample in a study of T cell responses to AZD1222 COVID-19 vaccine. Produced via immunoSEQ multiplex PCR; TCRdb's table is partial and in-frame only. Of roughly 200,000 clones in the sample, 85% to 95% are singletons; the top ten hold about 1%. Source: peripheral blood, taken on day 0 of MenACWY control vaccination. The receptors stem from an adult in good health. Each CDR3 is given with its conserved first and last residue. D genes are given only for firm matches. Clone sizes are given selectively: once, few, many, or a class where the clone is expanded.

clone_size: .
d_call: TRBD2
j_call: TRBJ2-7
v_call: TRBV28
cdr3_nt: TGTGCCAGCAGTTTCCTAGCGGGGGCTACCTACGAGCAGTACTTC
cdr3_aa: CASSFLAGATYEQYF

clone_size: few
d_call: TRBD1
j_call: TRBJ2-7
v_call: TRBV5-1
cdr3_nt: TGCGCCAGCAGCTTGGCCCCCGGGACAGGGGGCCCCGAGCAGTACTTC
cdr3_aa: CASSLAPGTGGPEQYF

clone_size: .
d_call: .
j_call: TRBJ2-1
v_call: TRBV4-1
cdr3_nt: TGCGCCAGGGCCTACAATGAGCAGTTCTTC
cdr3_aa: CARAYNEQFF

clone_size: .
d_call: .
j_call: TRBJ1-1
v_call: TRBV12-2
cdr3_nt: TGTGCAAGTCGCTCTCCCGTGACAGGAGGAACTGAAGCTTTCTTT
cdr3_aa: CASRSPVTGGTEAFF

clone_size: .
d_call: .
j_call: TRBJ1-6
v_call: TRBV19
cdr3_nt: TGTGCCAGTAGGCACGAATTCGGTTCACCCCTCCACTTT
cdr3_aa: CASRHEFGSPLHF

clone_size: .
d_call: .
j_call: TRBJ2-3
v_call: TRBV2
cdr3_nt: TGTGCCAGCAGTGTGGCGCCCGATACGCAGTATTTT
cdr3_aa: CASSVAPDTQYF

clone_size: .
d_call: .
j_call: TRBJ1-6
v_call: TRBV5-1
cdr3_nt: TGCGCCAGCAGCGGCCGGACAGATTATAATTCACCCCTCCACTTT
cdr3_aa: CASSGRTDYNSPLHF

clone_size: .
d_call: TRBD1
j_call: TRBJ1-1
v_call: TRBV30
cdr3_nt: TGTGCCTGGAGTGGGGGACAGGGGGCCGGCACTGAAGCTTTCTTT
cdr3_aa: CAWSGGQGAGTEAFF

clone_size: .
d_call: .
j_call: TRBJ1-4
v_call: TRBV3-1/TRBV3-2
cdr3_nt: TGTGCCACCTGGGGATCACTGAGTGAAAAACTGTTTTTT
cdr3_aa: CATWGSLSEKLFF

clone_size: .
d_call: .
j_call: TRBJ1-4
v_call: TRBV18
cdr3_nt: TGTGCCAGCTCACCGAACAGGGACGAAAAACTGTTTTTT
cdr3_aa: CASSPNRDEKLFF

clone_size: .
d_call: .
j_call: TRBJ1-2
v_call: TRBV30
cdr3_nt: TGTGCCTGGAGTTTACAGGGCGATGGCTACACCTTC
cdr3_aa: CAWSLQGDGYTF

clone_size: .
d_call: .
j_call: TRBJ1-6
v_call: TRBV10-3
cdr3_nt: TGTGCCATCGAGTTGCGGGGGCGAAGAAATTCACCCCTCCACTTT
cdr3_aa: CAIELRGRRNSPLHF

clone_size: .
d_call: .
j_call: TRBJ1-2
v_call: TRBV19
cdr3_nt: TGTGCCAGTAGTATAGGGCGCTTCAAGGGCTATGGCTACACCTTC
cdr3_aa: CASSIGRFKGYGYTF

clone_size: .
d_call: TRBD2
j_call: TRBJ2-3
v_call: TRBV10-1
cdr3_nt: TGCGCCACCGGAACCGGGACTAGCGGGGCCGCTAGCACAGATACGCAGTATTTT
cdr3_aa: CATGTGTSGAASTDTQYF

clone_size: .
d_call: .
j_call: TRBJ2-1
v_call: TRBV12-5
cdr3_nt: TGTGCTAGTGCCTTGAGGAGTGAGCAGTTCTTC
cdr3_aa: CASALRSEQFF

clone_size: .
d_call: TRBD1
j_call: TRBJ1-1
v_call: TRBV2
cdr3_nt: TGTGCCAGCAGTCCACAGGGGTTTAACACTGAAGCTTTCTTT
cdr3_aa: CASSPQGFNTEAFF

clone_size: .
d_call: TRBD1
j_call: TRBJ2-2
v_call: TRBV6-4
cdr3_nt: TGTGCCAGCAGTGAAGAGACAGGGGGCACCGGGGAGCTGTTTTTT
cdr3_aa: CASSEETGGTGELFF

clone_size: .
d_call: TRBD1
j_call: TRBJ1-2
v_call: TRBV4-3
cdr3_nt: TGCGCCAGCAGCCACACCGGGACAGGGGGGTCTGGCTACACCTTC
cdr3_aa: CASSHTGTGGSGYTF

clone_size: .
d_call: TRBD1
j_call: TRBJ1-4
v_call: TRBV5-1
cdr3_nt: TGCGCCAGCAGACCCGGGACAGGTGAAAAACTGTTTTTT
cdr3_aa: CASRPGTGEKLFF

clone_size: once
d_call: .
j_call: TRBJ1-3
v_call: TRBV4-3
cdr3_nt: TGCGCCAGCAGCCAAGAACCCCAGGCAGGAAACACCATATATTTT
cdr3_aa: CASSQEPQAGNTIYF

clone_size: .
d_call: .
j_call: TRBJ1-5
v_call: TRBV24-1
cdr3_nt: TGTGCCACCAGTGATCCACGGACCCCCAATCAGCCCCAGCATTTT
cdr3_aa: CATSDPRTPNQPQHF

clone_size: .
d_call: .
j_call: TRBJ2-3
v_call: TRBV3-1/TRBV3-2
cdr3_nt: TGTGCCAGCAGCTCCGTAGATACGCAGTATTTT
cdr3_aa: CASSSVDTQYF